This is a list of T cell receptor beta chains from one sample in a study of shared T cell receptors in the human thymus. The table came from immunoSEQ multiplex PCR; TCRdb's copy has only in-frame clones and leaves some out. In the table there are some 760,000 clones, roughly 88% of which are singletons. The sample was also reused in another study, on human thymus T cells.

Sequencing was carried out using thymocytes. The source of these receptors is a girl less than two years old with a congenital heart defect. Both conserved end residues are trimmed from each CDR3. A row's size may be missing; if present it is once, few, many or a size class.

CDR3	V	size
ASNLLGGQGDSPLH	TRBV5-4	.
ASSQARQGFSYNEQF	TRBV14	few
ASSNRDRNQPQH	TRBV6-1	.
ASSIIRASQGKTLH	TRBV4-1	.
ASSFVSTGEGEIEKLF	TRBV5-1	once
ASIPNRDRGTGELF	TRBV5-8	.
ASSYPDRVHGYT	TRBV6-6	.
ASSPRVASYEQY	TRBV7-9	.
SVDRGQGGEAF	TRBV29-1	.
ASSLPGTGGDEQY	TRBV9	.
ASSGPPGGSYEQY	TRBV6-4	.
ASSGRDSAMKYNHPTLF	TRBV27	once
ASAPDRGNRATEAF	TRBV12-5	.
ASSQEFGFGGKHEQY	TRBV4-1	once
ASSQDAGTEPYEQY	TRBV4-1	.
ASSLLVRDKDSSTDTQY	TRBV5-1	.
ASSALVATPSNTGELF	TRBV14	.
ASSLVDGRNASGANVLT	TRBV18	.
ASSEPPRDRHSNQPQH	TRBV2	.
ASSIQDQGKQRYGYT	TRBV19	once
ASSLTGHTTDTQY	TRBV6-1	.
ASSLGPRTGWYEQY	TRBV27	.
ASSLGQTSNEQY	TRBV5-5	.
ASSLLFGQMNTEAF	TRBV11-2	.
ASSLGAARYSNTGELF	TRBV7-9	few
ASSLAEWGGGPREQY	TRBV5-6	.
ASSHRRGQGYGNTIY	TRBV5-4	.
ASSPGGTRLQGNTIY	TRBV4-2	.
ASGPADTAYRGGNTIY	TRBV12-5	.
ASRETGGADEQF	TRBV5-4	.
ASSRTGQASNQPQH	TRBV28	.
ASAGGPYNEQF	TRBV27	.
ASSLPRTTTDTQY	TRBV28	.
ASSIWAGLQNSPLH	TRBV19	.
ASTRRDNEQF	TRBV5-4	.
ASSFDRDRDGYT	TRBV27	once
ASSLVGGAEPQETQY	TRBV5-4	.
ASSLVTGGEYEQY	TRBV5-4	.
AWDLGGDNTGELF	TRBV30	.
ASRPARGLDYGYT	TRBV6-5	.
SVEGQPRGYT	TRBV29-1	.
ASRSDRRGIAKNIQY	TRBV5-4	.
ASSSHGGTEAF	TRBV27	.
ASSLHSPRDEQY	TRBV6-6	.
ASSFSGGGSEQY	TRBV7-6	.
ASNGEGYT	TRBV28	.
ASINEVVGAF	TRBV6-6	.
ASSSNLSLWDSSTNEKLF	TRBV5-4	.
ASSPCPSPRTGGYNEQF	TRBV7-2	few
ASSERRTGTTPTTLYGYT	TRBV6-1	few
ASSSSAGPTGDTQY	TRBV11-2	few
ASSPRRRQGSSYEQY	TRBV27	.
ASSLVLGQDEVNTEAF	TRBV7-4	.
ASSLARTRQETQY	TRBV5-1	.